The present T cell receptor (beta chain) was sequenced within a study of cytomegalovirus exposure and HLA in healthy donors. Study as a whole: According to later analysis, the same platform produced the 120 validation and several hundred first-cohort repertoires.

On this clone: Its antigen is as yet unknown.

It was the roughly 110-subject validation cohort, separate from the roughly 700-subject first cohort, to which the donors belonged. Generated by immunoSEQ multiplex PCR, the TCRdb table keeps only in-frame clones and is missing some. Among around 140,000 clones listed, 70% to 90% were seen once. Overall study results and limits: TCR clusters originating in the first cohort tended to co-occur in the approximately 130 validation repertoires, according to a later analysis.

The CDR3 is 15 residues long. Germline V gene lookup returns CDR1 SGHRS and CDR2 YFSETQ. Unmatched junction bases numbered 2, after V lost 0 bases and J lost 5 bases. This receptor was taken from a man younger than 30 in good health and CMV-seropositive. The chain joins TRBV5-1 to TRBJ2-5; 12 nucleotides align to TRBD2. Sequenced sample: PBMCs. Here the CDR3 DNA reads TGCGCCAGCAGCTTGGGACTAGCGGGAGAGGAGACCCAGTACTTC. Encoded protein: CASSLGLAGEETQYF.